The 9 T cell receptor beta chains given below trace back to one sample, sequenced in a study of blood T cell repertoires in COVID-19 (TCRdb year 2020). The protocol used for the library was the immunoSEQ multiplex PCR assay. Held by TCRdb, this immuneACCESS table contains in-frame sequences only and omits some clones. Under half of the omission traces to an unresolved V gene where checked; the cause of the rest is unknown. The sample table lists just over 95,000 clones, about 81% of them with a count of one. About 17% of the sample comes from the top ten. Specimen: peripheral blood. Receptors were obtained from a man older than 75 with acute or convalescent COVID-19.

The chain carries TRBV21-1 and TRBJ2-7; TRBD2 was called by the table and not checked on the DNA. TRBV21-1 is listed as a pseudogene. There are 15 residues in the CDR3. CDR3: CASSQLLVSAYEQYF. The CDR3 DNA is TGTGCCAGCAGCCAATTACTAGTGTCGGCTTACGAGCAGTACTTC.

This clone has only one observation. V and J are TRBV5-1 and TRBJ2-1; the D gene is possibly TRBD2 (6 bases). Germline CDR1 is SGHRS and CDR2 is YFSETQ. Trimming cost V 0 bases and J 8 bases, with 6 bases left between them. CDR3 length: 12 residues. Here the CDR3 reads CASSLAGDEQFF. The CDR3 nucleotides read TGCGCCAGCAGCTTGGCGGGGGATGAGCAGTTCTTC.

The genes are TRBV6-5 and TRBJ2-7, with 10 nucleotides matching TRBD1. Germline V gene lookup returns CDR1 MNHEY and CDR2 SVGAGI. The CDR3 consists of 14 residues. J was trimmed by 5 bases and V by 5 bases; bases with no gene match: 6. The CDR3 reads CASSPDRGLNEQYF. CDR3 DNA: TGTGCCAGCAGTCCCGACAGGGGGCTAAACGAGCAGTACTTC.

The rearrangement joins TRBV30 to TRBJ2-5; a possible D gene is TRBD2 (6 bases). The CDR3 totals 14 residues. From germline, CDR1 is GTSNPN and CDR2 SVGIG (reference sequence). The V gene lost 2 bases and the J gene lost 1 base, with 11 bases spanning the gap. The DNA for the CDR3 is TGTGCCTGGAGTCCCCGGGGACTCCAAGAGACCCAGTACTTC. Protein: CAWSPRGLQETQYF. The variable domain in full, completed from reference TRBV30 and TRBJ2-5, reads SQTIHQWPATLVQPVGSPLSLECTVEGTSNPNLYWYRQAAGRGLQLLFYSVGIGQISSEVPQNLSASRPQDRQFILSSKKLLLSDSGFYLCAWSPRGLQETQYFGPGTRLLVL.

J is TRBJ1-1 and V is TRBV3-1 (or the pseudogene TRBV3-2); a weak D match, TRBD1 (6 bases). The CDR3 extends over 15 amino acids. Germline CDR1 LGHDT, CDR2 YNNKEL (reference sequence). Trimming removed 5 bases at V and 1 base at J, with 14 bases between. The chain's CDR3 is CASSFQPGANTEAFF. CDR3 nucleotide sequence: TGTGCCAGCAGCTTTCAGCCAGGGGCGAACACTGAAGCTTTCTTT.

The genes are TRBV29-1 and TRBJ2-3, with 10 bases that match TRBD2. The CDR3 contains 14 residues. The germline V gene encodes CDR1 SQVTM and CDR2 ANQGSEA. Unmatched junction bases numbered 4, after V lost 4 bases and J lost 3 bases. The CDR3 DNA follows: TGCAGCGTTGTTCCTAGCGGGAGAACAGATACGCAGTATTTT. Its protein product is CSVVPSGRTDTQYF.

V is TRBV5-4 and J is TRBJ2-1; 10 nucleotides align to TRBD1. Trimming removed 5 bases from V and 7 bases from J; junction bases left unmatched: 12. The CDR3 has 16 amino acids. Germline lookup yields CDR1 SGHNT and CDR2 YYREEE (reference sequence). The CDR3 DNA follows: TGTGCCAGCAGTTCCCCCCAGACAGGGGGCAGGAATGAGCAGTTCTTC. It is translated as CASSSPQTGGRNEQFF.

The chain links TRBV10-2 to TRBJ2-5; 14 nucleotides line up with TRBD2. Germline CDR1 reads WSHSY; CDR2 reads SAAADI. This CDR3 comprises 17 residues. V lost 6 bases, J lost 5 bases, and 11 bases stayed unmatched. The CDR3 bases are TGCGCCAGCAGACCGGGACTAGCGGGGGTGACGATGGAGACCCAGTACTTC. Amino acid sequence: CASRPGLAGVTMETQYF.

V gene TRBV28 combines with J gene TRBJ1-5; maybe TRBD1 (6 bases). Trimming shortened V by 8 bases and J by 7 bases, and 12 bases separated the two germline ends. The CDR3 is 12 residues long. The germline V gene has CDR1 MDHEN and CDR2 SYDVKM. In DNA form, the CDR3 reads TGTGCCAGCCGGGTCAGGGGACAGCCCCAGCATTTT. This codes for CASRVRGQPQHF.